Described below is a single TCR beta chain sequence and its context. Its antigen is still unknown. This sample is drawn from a study of regulatory T cells in long-lasting Graves disease. As to time point: persistent/refractory GD, antithyroid drugs over 5 years with positive TRAb. RNA extracted from PBMCs served as the sequencing template. Through Arm-PCR of CDR3 regions and iRepertoire HTBI primers, TCR beta libraries were built. MiXCR, applied by TCRdb to the multiplex PCR reads, yields one record per CDR3 protein. In the table there are some 470,000 distinct CDR3 sequences, roughly a fifth of which are singletons. Study-wide results and limits: Thyroid tissue was not sampled; only peripheral blood was.

CDR3 length: 16 residues. V dropped 8 bases and J dropped 5 bases, with 21 bases sitting between them. Germline V CDR1 and CDR2: LNHDA, SQIVND (reference sequence). The source of this sequence is a female donor with Graves disease. The sample in question was peripheral blood mononuclear cells (PBMCs), obtained when the disease was refractory, from a patient treated with antithyroid drugs. V usage is TRBV19 and J usage is TRBJ2-2; D possibly corresponds to TRBD1 (7 bases). CDR3 residues: CASARGQGGWTGELFF. Here the CDR3 DNA reads TGTGCCAGTGCCAGAGGTCAGGGGGGTTGGACCGGGGAGCTGTTTTTT.